The T cell receptor beta chain under discussion was sequenced for a study of T cells in women clearing cervical HPV infection. The study, taken as a whole, reports: TRBV6-7 relative abundance averaged approximately 0.11% in cases and roughly 0.17% in controls. Cases and controls were distinguished at AUC 0.65 to 0.85 by richness and V genes. CIN3+ cases had significantly higher TCR repertoire richness than controls, but evenness did not differ.

Losses at the gene ends were 3 bases for V and 5 bases for J; bases not matched to a gene: 8. This CDR3 is 15 amino acids long. Germline-derived CDR1 and CDR2 are SGHTA and FQGTGA. A remark on this clone: Its antigen remains unidentified. From the germline J gene comes the end of the CDR3, since the read stops 3 residues before it.

Only in-frame clones appear in the TCRdb table, and some are missing; sequencing was by immunoSEQ multiplex PCR. The ten top clones account for roughly 3.9%, within a sample of roughly 30,000 clones. The TCR comes from a woman aged 18 to 75 with a cervical HPV16 infection that either progressed to CIN3+ or cleared (not recorded which). The V call is TRBV7-3, the J call TRBJ2-5; TRBD1 matches 8 bases. The sequenced material came from blood buffy coat. CDR3 DNA (partial): TGTGCCAGCAGCTTGACAGGGGTTGGTTCGGAGACC. This translates into CASSLTGVGSET. The whole CDR3 reads CASSLTGVGSETQYF. Based on the CDR3 plus reference TRBV7-3 and TRBJ2-5, the full variable domain is GAGVSQTPSNKVTEKGKYVELRCDPISGHTALYWYRQSLGQGPEFLIYFQGTGAADDSGLPNDRFFAVRPEGSVSTLKIQRTERGDSAVYLCASSLTGVGSETQYFGPGTRLLVL.